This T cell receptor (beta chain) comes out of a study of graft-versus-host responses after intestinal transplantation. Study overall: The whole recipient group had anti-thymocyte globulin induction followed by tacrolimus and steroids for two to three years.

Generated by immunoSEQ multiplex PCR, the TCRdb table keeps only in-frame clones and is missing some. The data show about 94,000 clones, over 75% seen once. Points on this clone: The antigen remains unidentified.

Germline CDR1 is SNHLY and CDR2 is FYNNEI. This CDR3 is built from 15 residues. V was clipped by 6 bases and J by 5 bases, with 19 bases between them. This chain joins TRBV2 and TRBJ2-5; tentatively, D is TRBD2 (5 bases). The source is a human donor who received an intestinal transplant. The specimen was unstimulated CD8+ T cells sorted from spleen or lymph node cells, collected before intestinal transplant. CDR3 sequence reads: CASRGEASLRETQYF. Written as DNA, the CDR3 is TGTGCCAGCAGGGGAGAGGCTAGCTTACGGGAGACCCAGTACTTC.